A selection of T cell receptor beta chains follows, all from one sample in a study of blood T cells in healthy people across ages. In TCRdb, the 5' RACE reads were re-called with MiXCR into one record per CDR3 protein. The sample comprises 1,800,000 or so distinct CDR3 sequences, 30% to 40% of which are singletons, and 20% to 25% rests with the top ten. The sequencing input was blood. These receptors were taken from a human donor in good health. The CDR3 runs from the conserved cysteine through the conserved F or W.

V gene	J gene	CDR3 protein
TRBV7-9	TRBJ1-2	CASSSEPGQGTYGYTF
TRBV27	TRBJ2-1	CASSLRAAILNNEQFF
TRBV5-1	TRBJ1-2	CARVNGYTF
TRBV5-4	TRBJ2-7	CASSLGGRAQSYEQYF
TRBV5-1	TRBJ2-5	CASAPTSDRETQYF
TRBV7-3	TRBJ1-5	CASSLTPYNQPQHF
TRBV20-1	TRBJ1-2	CSAPTGQNYGYTF
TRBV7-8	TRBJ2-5	CASSLRFAGEKTQYF
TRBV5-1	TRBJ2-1	CASSPTSDRGLPGEQFF
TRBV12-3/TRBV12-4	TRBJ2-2	CASSLGGGAGELFF
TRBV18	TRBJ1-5	CASSPDSVNQPQHF
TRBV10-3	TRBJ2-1	CAISESTDYNGQFF
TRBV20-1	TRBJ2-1	CSARWDRGVNEQFF
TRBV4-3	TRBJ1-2	CASSQVREGSYGYTF
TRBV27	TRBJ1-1	CASIPGQGVGMNTEAFF
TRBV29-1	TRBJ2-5	CSVEGPLDRAYKETQYF
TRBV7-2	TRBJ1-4	CASSLGRHNEKLFF
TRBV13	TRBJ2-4	CASSLGTYLAKNIQYF
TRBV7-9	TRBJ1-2	CASSLGSDGYTF
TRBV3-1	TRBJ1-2	CASSPLGQGKYGYTF
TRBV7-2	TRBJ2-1	CASSLSVGSLSYNEQFF
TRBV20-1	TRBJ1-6	CSARVGTGLNSPLHF
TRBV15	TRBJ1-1	CATSSPRDREAFF
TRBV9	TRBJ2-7	CASSVGRYSSYEQYF
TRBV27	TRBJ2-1	CASSSSGVYNEQFF
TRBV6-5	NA	CASSYEGGDEQYF
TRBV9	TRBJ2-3	CASSVDGGGPADTQYF
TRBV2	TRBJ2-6	CASSPGSAGANVLTF
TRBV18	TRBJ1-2	CASSPRRSGGGAYGYTF
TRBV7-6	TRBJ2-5	CASGSGPYGETQYF
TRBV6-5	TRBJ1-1	CASSSPGVNTEAFF
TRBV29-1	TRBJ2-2	CSVERVNTGELFF
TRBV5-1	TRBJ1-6	CASSLDQGYSYNSPLHF
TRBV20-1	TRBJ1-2	CSARDQRWDGYTF
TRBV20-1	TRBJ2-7	CSARELAGEPYEQYF
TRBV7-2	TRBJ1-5	CASSLRDISDNQPQHF
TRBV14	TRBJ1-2	CASSPIFREAYGYTF
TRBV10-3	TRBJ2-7	CAISESPGQGPTEQYF
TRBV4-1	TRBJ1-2	CASSQVPPAYYGYTF
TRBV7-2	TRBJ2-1	CASSLGVANEQFF